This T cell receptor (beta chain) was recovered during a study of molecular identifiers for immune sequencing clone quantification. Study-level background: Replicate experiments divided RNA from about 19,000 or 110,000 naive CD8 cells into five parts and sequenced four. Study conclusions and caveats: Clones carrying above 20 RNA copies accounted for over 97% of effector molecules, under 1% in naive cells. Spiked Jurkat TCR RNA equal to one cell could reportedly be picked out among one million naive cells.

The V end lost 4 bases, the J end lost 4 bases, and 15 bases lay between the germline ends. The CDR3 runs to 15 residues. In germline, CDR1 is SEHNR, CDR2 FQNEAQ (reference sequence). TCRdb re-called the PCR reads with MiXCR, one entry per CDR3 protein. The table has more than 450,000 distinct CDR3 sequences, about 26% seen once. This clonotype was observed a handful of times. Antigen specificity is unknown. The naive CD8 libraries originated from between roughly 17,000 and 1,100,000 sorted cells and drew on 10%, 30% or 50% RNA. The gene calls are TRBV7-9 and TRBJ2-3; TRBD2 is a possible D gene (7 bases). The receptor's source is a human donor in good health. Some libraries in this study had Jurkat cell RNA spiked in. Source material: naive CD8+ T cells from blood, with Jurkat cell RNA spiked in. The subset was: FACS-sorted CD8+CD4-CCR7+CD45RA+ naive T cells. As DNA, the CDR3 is TGTGCCAGCAGCTCCCTTGGGGGGGGCGCAGATACGCAGTATTTT. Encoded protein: CASSSLGGGADTQYF.